The clone carrying this TCR beta chain has more than one count but fewer than ten. Antigen unknown. Across several immunoSEQ plates, the genomic DNA of each subset was split evenly. The method was immunoSEQ multiplex PCR; TCRdb's version includes in-frame clones alone and lacks a portion of them. The sample includes about 1 million clones, about 77% of them seen just once. This entry belongs to a study of shared clonotypes between healthy human individuals. Study as a whole: The donor pool was made up of two women and three men aged 18 to 49.

Findings of the study overall: Naive CD4 clonotypes overlapped across several donors at roughly 5%.

All of the donors resided in Nashville, Tennessee, and each was a Caucasian adult. The specimen sequenced was memory CD4+ T cells sorted from blood. Indicated subset: CD45RA-negative fraction. This sequence was found in a man aged 18 to 29 in good health.

The CDR3 nucleotides read TGTGCCAGCAGGCGACAGGGCATAGGCTATGGCTACACCTTC. This sequence encodes CASRRQGIGYGYTF. The chain recombines TRBV6-5 with TRBJ1-2, with 7 bases identical to TRBD1. Germline CDR1 is MNHEY and CDR2 is SVGAGI. The CDR3 is made up of 14 amino acids. V was clipped by 6 bases and J by 4 bases; unmatched bases: 8.